The 6 T cell receptor beta chains below were found in one sample sequenced in a study of blood T cell repertoires in COVID-19. Sequencing used immunoSEQ multiplex PCR; TCRdb keeps in-frame clones, though not all of them. The sample has under 200,000 clones; around 84% are singletons. The sequenced material came from peripheral blood. The receptors were gathered from a middle-aged man with active or convalescent COVID-19.

The V and J genes are TRBV9 and TRBJ1-3; tentatively, D is TRBD1 (5 bases). The V end lost 4 bases, the J end lost 2 bases, and 13 bases lay between the germline ends. Germline values: CDR1 SGDLS, CDR2 YYNGEE. The CDR3 contains 15 residues. This CDR3 reads CASSTRGDTGNTIYF. The DNA of the CDR3 is TGTGCCAGCAGCACAAGGGGTGATACTGGAAACACCATATATTTT.

The chain links TRBV7-3 to TRBJ1-1; D is possibly TRBD1 (6 bases). The V gene lost 1 base and the J gene lost 1 base, with 16 bases spanning the gap. The CDR3 is made up of 17 amino acids. Germline CDR1 and CDR2: SGHTA and FQGTGA. CDR3 bases: TGTGCCAGCAGCTTAAACCCCACAGGGAGTGAGAACACTGAAGCTTTCTTT. Translated: CASSLNPTGSENTEAFF.

The V call is TRBV13, the J call TRBJ2-5; D is unresolved. Trimming cost V 6 bases and J 4 bases, with 15 bases left between them. The CDR3 is made up of 14 amino acids. The germline CDR1 and CDR2 sequences are PRHDT and FYEKMQ (reference sequence). The DNA for the CDR3 is TGTGCCAGCAGTATCGAAGGTCGGAGAGAGACCCAGTACTTC. This sequence encodes CASSIEGRRETQYF. Full variable domain (rest looked up from reference TRBV13 and TRBJ2-5): AAGVIQSPRHLIKEKRETATLKCYPIPRHDTVYWYQQGPGQDPQFLISFYEKMQSDKGSIPDRFSAQQFSDYHSELNMSSLELGDSALYFCASSIEGRRETQYFGPGTRLLVL.

About this clone: The junction shows a germline mismatch at one end, possibly a read error. The chain is built from TRBV4-1 and TRBJ2-5; D might be TRBD2 (6 bases). The CDR3 has 16 residues. Germline V gene sequence: CDR1 MGHRA, CDR2 YSYEKL. For the CDR3, the DNA is TGCGTCAGCACCCGATCGGGACTCGGCAGACAAGAGACCCAGTACTTC. It specifies CVSTRSGLGRQETQYF.

J is TRBJ2-7 and V is TRBV5-1; 8 nucleotides align to TRBD2. Trimming cost V 3 bases and J 5 bases; bases outside gene matches: 4. The CDR3 runs 13 residues. The V gene's germline CDR1 is SGHRS and CDR2 YFSETQ. The CDR3 DNA follows: TGCGCCAGCAGCTACGGGGGGGTCCACGAGCAGTACTTC. Translated, it gives CASSYGGVHEQYF.

This clone was seen just once. This rearrangement joins TRBV3-1 (or the pseudogene TRBV3-2) to TRBJ1-6; TRBD1 agrees at 8 bases. This CDR3 comprises 17 residues. Germline V gene data show CDR1 as LGHDT and CDR2 as YNNKEL (reference sequence). Trimming took 10 bases from V and 6 from J; bases not matched to a gene: 17. This CDR3 reads CATKLGTGGPRNSPLHF. In DNA, the CDR3 is TGTGCCACTAAACTGGGGACAGGAGGCCCTCGTAATTCACCCCTCCACTTT.